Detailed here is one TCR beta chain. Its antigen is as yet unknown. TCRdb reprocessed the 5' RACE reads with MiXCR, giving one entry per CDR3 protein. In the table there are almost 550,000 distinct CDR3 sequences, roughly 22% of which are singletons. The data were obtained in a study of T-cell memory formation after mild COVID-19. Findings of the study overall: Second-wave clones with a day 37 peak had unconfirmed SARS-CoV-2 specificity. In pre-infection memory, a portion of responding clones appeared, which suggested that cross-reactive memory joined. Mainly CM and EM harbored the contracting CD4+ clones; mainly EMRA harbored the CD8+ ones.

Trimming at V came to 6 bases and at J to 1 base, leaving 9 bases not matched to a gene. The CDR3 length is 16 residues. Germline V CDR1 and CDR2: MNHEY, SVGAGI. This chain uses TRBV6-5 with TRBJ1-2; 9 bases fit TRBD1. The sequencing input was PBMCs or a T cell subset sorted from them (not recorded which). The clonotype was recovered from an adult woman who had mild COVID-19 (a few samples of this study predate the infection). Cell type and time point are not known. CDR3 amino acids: CASSPGTGILNYGYTF. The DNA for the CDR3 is TGTGCCAGCAGCCCCGGGACAGGGATTCTTAACTATGGCTACACCTTC.